These T cell receptor beta chains were read from a single sample in a study of cytomegalovirus exposure and HLA in healthy donors. TCRdb keeps only in-frame clones here, not all; method: immunoSEQ multiplex PCR. This repertoire shows 300,000 to 400,000 clones, around 90% found once; its top ten account for around 0.88%. The sample consisted of PBMCs. These receptors came from a man younger than 45 in good health and CMV-seronegative. Both conserved end residues are part of each CDR3. The D gene is left open where the match is weak. Clone size is shown for a subset of rows, as once, few, many or a class of expanded clone.

clone_size d_call j_call cdr3_length v_call cdr3_aa cdr3_nt
- TRBD2 TRBJ2-5 16 TRBV5-5 CASSPRTSGVQETQYF TGTGCCAGCAGCCCCAGGACTAGCGGGGTCCAAGAGACCCAGTACTTC
- - TRBJ2-2 15 TRBV6-1 CAQGAGRKNTGELFF TGTGCTCAAGGGGCGGGACGTAAGAACACCGGGGAGCTGTTTTTT
- - TRBJ2-2 15 TRBV4-1 CASSQIQRNTGELFF TGCGCCAGCAGCCAAATACAGAGAAACACCGGGGAGCTGTTTTTT
once TRBD1 TRBJ2-7 15 TRBV6-5 CASSYSKDRGKEQYF TGTGCCAGCAGTTACTCCAAGGACAGGGGTAAAGAGCAGTACTTC
- - TRBJ2-7 14 TRBV5-1 CASSLRQEPYEQYF TGCGCCAGCAGCTTGAGACAGGAGCCCTACGAGCAGTACTTC
- TRBD2 TRBJ2-7 16 TRBV7-8 CASSLVGTSGEYEQYF TGTGCCAGCAGCTTAGTCGGGACTAGCGGGGAGTACGAGCAGTACTTC
- TRBD1 TRBJ1-4 16 TRBV9 CASSGSDRGLMEKLFF TGTGCCAGCAGCGGATCGGACAGGGGGCTTATGGAAAAACTGTTTTTT
- - TRBJ1-4 15 TRBV19 CASSILGARDEKLFF TGTGCCAGTAGTATATTAGGGGCACGGGATGAAAAACTGTTTTTT
few - TRBJ2-4 15 TRBV27 CASSLSSGAGHIQYF TGTGCCAGCAGTTTATCCTCTGGGGCAGGGCACATTCAGTACTTC
- - TRBJ1-4 15 TRBV4-1 CASSQEVTVNEKLFF TGCGCCAGCAGCCAAGAAGTAACAGTTAATGAAAAACTGTTTTTT
- - TRBJ1-2 17 TRBV2 CASSEDLGRASNYGYTF TGTGCCAGCAGTGAGGATCTCGGCAGGGCGTCGAACTATGGCTACACCTTC
- TRBD2 TRBJ2-7 12 TRBV6-6 CASKSWEGEQYF TGTGCCAGCAAATCGTGGGAGGGTGAGCAGTACTTC
few TRBD1 TRBJ2-2 14 TRBV6-5 CASSRDRNTGELFF TGTGCCAGCAGTCGGGACAGGAACACCGGGGAGCTGTTTTTT
once - TRBJ2-7 14 TRBV6-1 CASRKRGYTYEQYF TGTGCCAGCAGAAAACGGGGATATACCTACGAGCAGTACTTC
- TRBD2 TRBJ2-1 17 TRBV5-1 CASSTGLAGSSYNEQFF TGCGCCAGCAGCACGGGACTAGCGGGGAGTTCCTACAATGAGCAGTTCTTC
- TRBD2 TRBJ2-7 13 TRBV6-1 CASSTSGSYEQYF TGTGCCAGCAGTACTAGCGGCTCCTACGAGCAGTACTTC
- - TRBJ1-5 17 TRBV4-2 CASSQDGPAGGNQPQHF TGTGCCAGCAGCCAAGACGGGCCGGCAGGCGGGAATCAGCCCCAGCATTTT
few - TRBJ1-5 12 TRBV7-2 CASSFAGQPQHF TGTGCCAGCAGCTTCGCGGGCCAGCCCCAGCATTTT
few - TRBJ1-1 12 TRBV29-1 CSVGQTNTEAFF TGCAGCGTCGGACAGACGAACACTGAAGCTTTCTTT
- TRBD2 TRBJ2-4 15 TRBV15 CATSINSGGKNIQYF TGTGCCACCAGCATTAATAGCGGGGGGAAAAACATTCAGTACTTC
- TRBD1 TRBJ2-3 18 TRBV14 CASSLVRPRRQGTDTQYF TGTGCCAGCAGCCTTGTCCGACCCCGGCGACAGGGGACAGATACGCAGTATTTT
- - TRBJ2-7 13 TRBV7-2 CASSLGSRYEQYF TGTGCCAGCAGCCTTGGGTCGCGGTACGAGCAGTACTTC
once - TRBJ2-2 14 TRBV11-3 CASSLVSNTGELFF TGTGCCAGCAGCTTAGTCAGTAACACCGGGGAGCTGTTTTTT
- TRBD2 TRBJ2-5 14 TRBV29-1 CSVSGTSDQETQYF TGCAGCGTGTCCGGGACTAGCGACCAAGAGACCCAGTACTTC
- TRBD1 TRBJ2-5 14 TRBV7-7 CASSLEQGVETQYF TGTGCCAGCAGCTTAGAGCAGGGGGTAGAGACCCAGTACTTC
few - TRBJ2-7 13 TRBV5-1 CASSLVSGYEQYF TGCGCCAGCAGCTTGGTGAGCGGCTACGAGCAGTACTTC
few - TRBJ1-2 13 TRBV29-1 CSVESTGNYGYTF TGCAGCGTTGAGTCGACGGGGAACTATGGCTACACCTTC
- - TRBJ2-5 14 TRBV5-1 CASSLSEHQETQYF TGCGCCAGCAGCTTATCAGAACACCAAGAGACCCAGTACTTC
- - TRBJ2-5 11 TRBV29-1 CSVEDKATQYF TGCAGCGTTGAAGATAAAGCGACCCAGTACTTC
- TRBD1 TRBJ1-5 15 TRBV19 CASSLMGQTPQPQHF TGTGCCAGTAGTCTGATGGGACAGACTCCGCAGCCCCAGCATTTT
- - TRBJ2-5 14 TRBV6-1 CASSEAIAGETQYF TGTGCCAGCAGTGAAGCTATCGCAGGGGAGACCCAGTACTTC
- TRBD1 TRBJ2-6 16 TRBV10-3 CAIGQEKGDGANVLTF TGTGCCATAGGACAGGAAAAAGGGGATGGGGCCAACGTCCTGACTTTC
- - TRBJ2-7 16 TRBV7-6 CASSGGARAAVGEQYF TGTGCCAGCAGCGGGGGCGCGAGGGCCGCCGTGGGCGAGCAGTACTTC
- - TRBJ2-1 16 TRBV4-3 CASSQEALGQFDEQFF TGCGCCAGCAGCCAAGAGGCCCTGGGACAATTCGATGAGCAGTTCTTC
once TRBD1 TRBJ2-3 13 TRBV27 CASGQGASDTQYF TGTGCCAGCGGACAGGGGGCTTCAGATACGCAGTATTTT
- TRBD2 TRBJ2-1 16 TRBV10-2 CASAGPGGGPPFEQFF TGCGCCAGCGCAGGGCCCGGGGGGGGGCCCCCGTTTGAGCAGTTCTTC
- TRBD1 TRBJ2-5 13 TRBV4-1 CASSGTASETQYF TGCGCCAGCAGTGGGACAGCCTCAGAGACCCAGTACTTC
- - TRBJ1-6 14 TRBV6-1 CASSERGENSPLHF TGTGCCAGCAGTGAACGGGGGGAAAATTCACCCCTCCACTTT
- - TRBJ1-1 12 TRBV5-1 CASSSGGTEAFF TGCGCCAGCAGCTCGGGGGGCACTGAAGCTTTCTTT
- - TRBJ1-2 14 TRBV10-1 CASLFGNSPGGYTF TGCGCCAGCTTATTCGGTAACTCCCCGGGGGGCTACACCTTC
- TRBD1 TRBJ2-2 17 TRBV6-1 CASSDRRQGIRSGELFF TGTGCCAGCAGTGATCGTAGACAGGGAATTAGGTCCGGGGAGCTGTTTTTT
- TRBD1 TRBJ1-1 14 TRBV4-3 CASSQTRGSTEAFF TGCGCCAGCAGCCAAACCAGGGGGAGCACTGAAGCTTTCTTT
- - TRBJ1-6 16 TRBV6-6 CASSYSEGPYNSPLHF TGTGCCAGCAGTTACTCGGAGGGACCTTATAATTCACCCCTCCACTTT
few TRBD2 TRBJ2-2 16 TRBV19 CASSRTRSANTGELFF TGTGCCAGTAGTCGGACTAGATCGGCGAACACCGGGGAGCTGTTTTTT
- TRBD2 TRBJ2-3 14 TRBV2 CASPLSGGTDTQYF TGTGCCAGCCCCCTGAGCGGGGGCACAGATACGCAGTATTTT
- - TRBJ2-7 14 TRBV9 CASSASGNPYEQYF TGTGCCAGCAGCGCCTCAGGGAACCCCTACGAGCAGTACTTC
- TRBD1 TRBJ2-5 15 TRBV5-1 CASSCDRGQQETQYF TGCGCCAGCAGCTGTGACAGGGGGCAGCAAGAGACCCAGTACTTC
- - TRBJ1-2 14 TRBV27 CASSLSGAIYGYTF TGTGCCAGCAGTTTATCGGGGGCGATCTATGGCTACACCTTC
- - TRBJ2-7 16 TRBV6-1 CASSEAVGRGPYEQYF TGTGCCAGCAGTGAAGCCGTAGGGCGGGGTCCCTACGAGCAGTACTTC
- - TRBJ2-7 14 TRBV5-5 CASSLQGRVYEQYF TGTGCCAGCAGCTTGCAGGGGCGCGTCTACGAGCAGTACTTC
- TRBD1 TRBJ1-5 16 TRBV4-2 CASSQDHWQGVQPQHF TGTGCCAGCAGCCAAGATCATTGGCAGGGGGTGCAGCCCCAGCATTTT
- - TRBJ2-3 15 TRBV14 CASSQVGRSTDTQYF TGTGCCAGCAGCCAAGTTGGCAGGAGCACAGATACGCAGTATTTT
- - TRBJ2-1 14 TRBV27 CASSLSGLPDEQFF TGTGCCAGCAGTTTATCGGGGCTACCGGATGAGCAGTTCTTC
- - TRBJ1-5 16 TRBV7-9 CASSPAGGSSNQPQHF TGTGCCAGCAGCCCTGCGGGGGGCTCGAGCAATCAGCCCCAGCATTTT
- TRBD1 TRBJ2-7 12 TRBV2 CASRDRDYEQYF TGTGCCAGCAGGGACAGGGACTACGAGCAGTACTTC
- TRBD2 TRBJ2-5 18 TRBV5-6 CASSLAGIAGGRGETQYF TGTGCCAGCAGCTTGGCCGGAATAGCGGGGGGTCGAGGAGAGACCCAGTACTTC